This TCR beta chain was profiled in a study of T cell repertoires in cytomegalovirus infection (dated 2019 in TCRdb). With respect to the entire study: Donor HLA type was relevant to the analysis, as public TCR beta signatures indicated carriage of CMV infection together with the matching HLA type. The research as a whole found: The ex vivo response was dominated by HLA-C-restricted CMV-specific TCR beta clonotypes, which also provided the single most frequent clonotype in two of eight donors. In both this cohort and an independent roughly 330-donor cohort, the cumulative frequency of public TCR beta family members distinguished carriers of CMV infection plus the relevant HLA type.

In regard to this clonotype: The clone's antigen remains unknown. Per-nucleotide qualities are absent, and no much larger clonotype sits a single base away.

Relative to germline, V is 11 bases shorter and J is 2 bases shorter, with 13 bases between their ends. Its CDR3 holds 12 amino acids, cysteine through phenylalanine. CDR3 DNA only is kept here, 36 bases in frame from base 1. Taken from the germline V gene (reference sequence), the CDR1 and CDR2 loops are MNHEY and SMNVEV. Sequencing was carried out with an Illumina HiSeq 1500. TCRdb's own reprocessing of the public reads used fastp at Q25 and MiXCR and kept productive beta chains. Each CDR3 protein appears once, grouped with its most common genes and DNA. This sample has 510,000 or so distinct CDR3 sequences in its table, and approximately 25% of those were observed once. About 13% of the sample is taken by the ten largest.

The rearranged chain carries TRBV27 and TRBJ2-7; the best D guess is TRBD2, with 5 bases matching. Sample: PBMCs. The TCR comes from a human donor in good health (CMV status not recorded). Some clones in this sample may be carry-over from other donors' samples. Here the CDR3 is given as CASGISAYEQYF. The DNA sequence reads TGTGCCTCCGGGATTTCGGCCTACGAGCAGTACTTC.